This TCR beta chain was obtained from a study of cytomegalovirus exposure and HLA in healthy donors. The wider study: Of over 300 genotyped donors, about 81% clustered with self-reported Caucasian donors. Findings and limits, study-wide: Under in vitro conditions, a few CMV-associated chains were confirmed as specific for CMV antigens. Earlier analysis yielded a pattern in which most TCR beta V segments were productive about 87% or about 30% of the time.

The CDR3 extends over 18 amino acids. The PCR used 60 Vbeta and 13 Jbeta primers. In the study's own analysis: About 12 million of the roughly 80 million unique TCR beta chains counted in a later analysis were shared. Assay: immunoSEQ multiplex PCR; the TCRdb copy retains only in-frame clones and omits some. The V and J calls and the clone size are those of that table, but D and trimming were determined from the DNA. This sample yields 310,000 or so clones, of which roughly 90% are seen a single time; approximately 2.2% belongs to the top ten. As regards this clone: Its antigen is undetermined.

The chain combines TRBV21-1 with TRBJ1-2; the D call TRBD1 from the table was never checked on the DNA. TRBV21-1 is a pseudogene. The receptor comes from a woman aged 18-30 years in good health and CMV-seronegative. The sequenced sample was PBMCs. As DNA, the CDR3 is TGTGCCAGCCTTAAAGCCCACAGAATCGTCGGCCTAAACTATGGCTACACCTTC. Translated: CASLKAHRIVGLNYGYTF.